This TCR beta chain was retrieved from a study of OX40 agonist ivuxolimab in advanced cancers. Overall study findings and caveats: In CD8+ T cells, expanded clones were on average more numerous than in CD4+. CD4+ and CD8+ T cells in blood underwent clonal expansion by week 6 at 0.1 to 3.0 mg/kg.

Germline V gives CDR1 SNHLY, CDR2 FYNNEI. The CDR3 sequence is 13 residues long. V was cut by 6 bases and J by 4 bases, with 13 bases left in between. Clones were read by immunoSEQ multiplex PCR, and TCRdb kept only the in-frame ones, dropping some. The sample has more than 75,000 clones; around 85% are singletons. On this clone itself: Antigen: not known.

Sampling times: baseline, cycle 4 day 1, cycle 7 day 1. The starting material was CD4+ or CD8+ T cells sorted from blood, obtained in a trial of the OX40 agonist ivuxolimab. The chain combines TRBV2 with TRBJ2-7, with D maybe TRBD2 (6 bases). The clonotype comes from an adult with an advanced solid tumor such as melanoma, head and neck, liver or kidney cancer. CDR3 loop: CASSPGADYEQYF. CDR3 sequence (DNA): TGTGCCAGCAGCCCGGGAGCCGATTACGAGCAGTACTTC.